A selection of T cell receptor beta chains follows, all from one sample in a study of T cell repertoires in cytomegalovirus infection. TCRdb redid the calling of the reads with MiXCR, one entry per CDR3 protein. The table records around 530,000 distinct CDR3 sequences, approximately 15% of them present only once. Source material: CD8+ T cells from PBMCs. These TCRs come from a human donor in good health (CMV status not recorded). Some clones in this sample may be carry-over from other donors' samples. Each CDR3 is given with its conserved first and last residue. A D gene is named only where the DNA matches it firmly. Clone size is stated in some rows and not others, as once, few, many or a class when expanded.

TGTGCCAGCAGTTACTCGCATGGGGACGGGACCAACGTCCTGACTTTC | CASSYSHGDGTNVLTF | TRBJ2-6 | - | 16 | TRBV6-5 | many
TGTGCCAGCAGCGGGCGAGGGGACTTGAACACTGAAGCTTTCTTT | CASSGRGDLNTEAFF | TRBJ1-1 | - | 15 | TRBV11-2 | many
TGCGCCAGCAGCCAAGAGATGAACACTGAAGCTTTCTTT | CASSQEMNTEAFF | TRBJ1-1 | - | 13 | TRBV4-1 | many
TGCAGTGCTAGGGGGATCCACTCCATGAGGGACAGAACAACCGGGGAGCTGTTTTTT | CSARGIHSMRDRTTGELFF | TRBJ2-2 | TRBD1 | 19 | TRBV20-1 | -
TGTGCCAGCAGCAGGGGAATGAACACTGAAGCTTTCTTT | CASSRGMNTEAFF | TRBJ1-1 | - | 13 | TRBV5-4 | many
TGCAGCGCCGCGGGGCCCTACACCGGGGAGCTGTTTTTT | CSAAGPYTGELFF | TRBJ2-2 | - | 13 | TRBV29-1 | few
TGTGCCAGCAGGGACAAGGTCAGACAGAAGACAGATACGCAGTATTTT | CASRDKVRQKTDTQYF | TRBJ2-3 | - | 16 | TRBV28 | few
TGTGCCAGCAGCCAAGTCCCCGGGACTAGCTTCTCGAGCTCCTACAATGAGCAGTTCTTC | CASSQVPGTSFSSSYNEQFF | TRBJ2-1 | TRBD2 | 20 | TRBV3-1 | few
TGTGCCAGCAGCTTAGCGGGGTCTCCCACAGATACGCAGTATTTT | CASSLAGSPTDTQYF | TRBJ2-3 | - | 15 | TRBV7-8 | many
TGTGCCAGCAGCTTAAGGGACCAGACAGATACGCAGTATTTT | CASSLRDQTDTQYF | TRBJ2-3 | - | 14 | TRBV13 | -
TGTGCCAGCAGAGGGGACCGAAATCCGCGAGGGTATTTT | CASRGDRNPRGYF | TRBJ2-3 | - | 13 | TRBV28 | many
TGTGCCTGGAGTGTAGGTGGTAGCGGAGGGAGTAATGAGCAGTTCTTC | CAWSVGGSGGSNEQFF | TRBJ2-1 | - | 16 | TRBV30 | once
TGTGTCAGCAGTTTTAACAGGGGAGGAAATCAGCCCCAGCATTTT | CVSSFNRGGNQPQHF | TRBJ1-5 | TRBD1 | 15 | TRBV27 | -
TGCGCCAGCAGCACAACAGGGCACGAGCAGTACTTC | CASSTTGHEQYF | TRBJ2-7 | - | 12 | TRBV5-1 | few
TGTGCCAGCAGCGTCCAAGCGGGACTAGCAAATGAGCAGTTCTTC | CASSVQAGLANEQFF | TRBJ2-1 | TRBD2 | 15 | TRBV7-3 | many
TGCAGCGTTGTACTCATGGAAGGACAGGGTCTTTCGGAGACCCAGTACTTC | CSVVLMEGQGLSETQYF | TRBJ2-5 | TRBD1 | 17 | TRBV29-1 | -
TGTGCCAGCATCCCCGACAGGGCCTTCTCCTACGAGCAGTACTTC | CASIPDRAFSYEQYF | TRBJ2-7 | TRBD1 | 15 | TRBV28 | few
TGTGCCAGCAGCCCACTAGGGGGAGGCCCCTACAATGAGCAGTTCTTC | CASSPLGGGPYNEQFF | TRBJ2-1 | - | 16 | TRBV7-3 | many
TGTGCCAGCAGCTTAGCCCGACTAGCGGGAGCGAATGAGCAGTTCTTC | CASSLARLAGANEQFF | TRBJ2-1 | TRBD2 | 16 | TRBV11-1 | many
TGTGCCAGCAGCCCCCAGGGGAGGCATACGCAGTATTTT | CASSPQGRHTQYF | TRBJ2-3 | - | 13 | TRBV7-9 | many
TGTGCCAGCAGCGGAGGGGACAGCAGCTACGAGCAGTACTTC | CASSGGDSSYEQYF | TRBJ2-7 | TRBD1 | 14 | TRBV9 | few
TGTGCCAGCAGTTTAGGGTCAGCAACCAGGTATAGCAATCAGCCCCAGCATTTT | CASSLGSATRYSNQPQHF | TRBJ1-5 | - | 18 | TRBV12-3/TRBV12-4 | few